Sequencing of this T cell receptor beta chain was carried out in a study of early T cells in non-severe SARS-CoV-2 infection. Study in general: Sequenced bulk RNA came from whole blood that was unsorted, and chains were unpaired.

This clonotype turned up a few times. Its antigen is not identified. Germline CDR1 and CDR2: ENHRY and SYGVKD. CDR3 size: 13 residues. The ends lost 6 bases at V and 3 bases at J; junction bases unmatched: 1. The study, taken as a whole, reports: VDJdb matching skewed toward anti-spike CD8 responses, missing private and CD4 specificities.

Each cDNA molecule carried a unique molecular identifier. TCRdb re-called the 5' RACE reads through MiXCR, storing one row per CDR3 protein. The data hold about 77,000 distinct CDR3 sequences, with 9% to 10% observed a single time. J is TRBJ2-1 and V is TRBV10-3; 8 bases fit TRBD1. This receptor was taken from an adult who was a healthcare worker with PCR-confirmed SARS-CoV-2 infection or an uninfected control (not recorded which). Sequenced material: whole blood. CDR3 sequence reads: CAIRDRVYNEQFF. CDR3 DNA sequence: TGTGCCATCAGGGACAGGGTCTACAATGAGCAGTTCTTC.